The entry that follows covers one T cell receptor beta chain sequence. What it binds is not known. The record originates from a study of vaccination effects on CD4 cells after COVID-19. As for the study in general: Two doses of BNT162b2 or mRNA-1273 vaccine were administered to participants.

The V and J ends lost 5 bases and 4 bases, in that order; junction bases with no gene match: 9. Per germline, CDR1 SGHTA and CDR2 FQGNSA. This CDR3 has 16 residues. The method was immunoSEQ multiplex PCR; TCRdb's version includes in-frame clones alone and lacks a portion of them. Seen here are 20,000 to 25,000 clones, over 60% observed once, and the top ten hold approximately 26%. Using viral peptide pools, the ViraFEST assay grew out antigen-specific CD4+ T cells prior to sequencing. The authors isolated CD4+ T cells after nine to eleven days of culture. Among the vaccine recipients, none had a prior SARS-CoV-2 infection, and nucleocapsid antibodies were negative. A half-volume exchange with IL-2 medium occurred on days 3 and 7. Study observations and caveats: Marked clonal contraction of infection- and vaccine-induced clones was seen late after vaccination. Few convalescent patients were included, and no early post-infection timepoints were sampled.

The V and J genes are TRBV7-2 and TRBJ2-3; 10 nucleotides match TRBD2. The sequencing here drew on CD4+ T cells from PBMCs cultured with HCoV-NL63 spike peptides, taken before COVID-19 vaccination. This TCR was recovered from a human donor who received a COVID-19 vaccine. The CDR3 reads CASSVTSGIWADTQYF. The CDR3 bases are TGTGCCAGCAGCGTTACTAGCGGGATCTGGGCAGATACGCAGTATTTT.